What follows are 2 T cell receptor beta chains derived from one specimen sequenced in a study of control samples from healthy donors and cancer patients. Profiling relied on immunoSEQ multiplex PCR, and the TCRdb table lists in-frame clones only, not all of them. In the table there are about 130,000 clones, around 94% of which are singletons. The sample comprised PBMCs. All receptors derive from a man aged 60 to 75 with colorectal cancer.

The chain is built from TRBV18 and TRBJ1-1; TRBD1 might be the D (6 bases). In germline, CDR1 is KGHSH, CDR2 LQKENI. This CDR3 has 14 residues. The V gene lost 3 bases and the J gene lost 6 bases, with 14 bases spanning the gap. The CDR3 sequence is CASSPSWGLAEAFF. Here the CDR3 DNA reads TGTGCCAGCTCACCGTCGTGGGGGCTCGCTGAAGCTTTCTTT.

The V call is TRBV11-2, the J call TRBJ2-3, with D perhaps TRBD1 or TRBD2 (5 bases each). The CDR3 spans 16 residues. Germline V gene sequence: CDR1 SGHAT, CDR2 FQNNGV. Trimming took 1 base from V and 1 from J, leaving 12 bases between them. The CDR3 sequence is CASSLGAGRGTDTQYF. The CDR3 DNA sequence: TGTGCCAGCAGCTTAGGGGCAGGGCGGGGCACAGATACGCAGTATTTT.